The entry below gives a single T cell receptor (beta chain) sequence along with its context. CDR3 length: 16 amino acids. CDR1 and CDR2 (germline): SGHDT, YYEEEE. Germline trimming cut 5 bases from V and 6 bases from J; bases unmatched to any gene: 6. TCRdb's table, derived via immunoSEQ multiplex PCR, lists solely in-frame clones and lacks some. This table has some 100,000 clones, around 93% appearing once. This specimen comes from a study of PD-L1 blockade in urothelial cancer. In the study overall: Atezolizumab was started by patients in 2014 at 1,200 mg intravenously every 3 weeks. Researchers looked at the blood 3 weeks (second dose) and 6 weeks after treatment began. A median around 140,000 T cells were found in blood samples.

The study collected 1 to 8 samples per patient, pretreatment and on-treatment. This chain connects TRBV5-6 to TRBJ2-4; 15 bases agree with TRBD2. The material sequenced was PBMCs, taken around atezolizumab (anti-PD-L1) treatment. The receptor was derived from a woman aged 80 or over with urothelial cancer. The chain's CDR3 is CASSAPGLAGGNIQYF. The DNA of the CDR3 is TGTGCCAGCAGTGCTCCGGGACTAGCGGGAGGAAACATTCAGTACTTC.